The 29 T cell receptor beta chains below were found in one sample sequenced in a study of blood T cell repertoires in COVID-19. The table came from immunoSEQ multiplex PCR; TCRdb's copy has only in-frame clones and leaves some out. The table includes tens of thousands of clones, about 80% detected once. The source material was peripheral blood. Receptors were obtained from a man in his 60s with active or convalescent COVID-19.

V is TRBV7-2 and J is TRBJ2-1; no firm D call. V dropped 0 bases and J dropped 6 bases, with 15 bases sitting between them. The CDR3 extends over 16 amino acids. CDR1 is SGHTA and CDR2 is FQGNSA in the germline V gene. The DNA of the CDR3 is TGTGCCAGCAGCTTAGCCGTCTCAACCTCGGGCAATGAGCAGTTCTTC. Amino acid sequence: CASSLAVSTSGNEQFF.

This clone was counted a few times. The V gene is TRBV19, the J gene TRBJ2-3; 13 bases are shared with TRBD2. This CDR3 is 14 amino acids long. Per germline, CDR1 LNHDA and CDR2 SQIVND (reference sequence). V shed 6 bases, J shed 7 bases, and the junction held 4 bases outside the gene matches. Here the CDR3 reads CASRPGLAGNTQYF. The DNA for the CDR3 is TGTGCCAGTAGGCCGGGACTAGCGGGAAATACGCAGTATTTT.

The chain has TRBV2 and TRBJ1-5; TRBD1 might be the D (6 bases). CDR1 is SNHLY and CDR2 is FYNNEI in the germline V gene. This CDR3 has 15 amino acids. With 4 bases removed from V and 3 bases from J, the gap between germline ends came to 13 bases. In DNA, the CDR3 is TGTGCCAGCAGTGCGTACCGGGACACCAATCAGCCCCAGCATTTT. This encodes CASSAYRDTNQPQHF.

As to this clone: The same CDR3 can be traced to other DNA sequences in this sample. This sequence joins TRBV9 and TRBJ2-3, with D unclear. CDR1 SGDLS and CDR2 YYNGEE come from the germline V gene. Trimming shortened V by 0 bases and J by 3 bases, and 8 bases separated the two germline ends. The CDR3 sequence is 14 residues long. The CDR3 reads CASSVGRGTDTQYF. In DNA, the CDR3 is TGTGCCAGCAGCGTAGGACGCGGTACAGATACGCAGTATTTT.

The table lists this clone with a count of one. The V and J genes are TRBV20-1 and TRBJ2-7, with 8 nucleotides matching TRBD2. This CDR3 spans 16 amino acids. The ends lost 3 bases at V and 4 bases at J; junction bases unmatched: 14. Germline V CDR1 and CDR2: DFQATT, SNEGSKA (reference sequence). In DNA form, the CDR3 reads TGCAGTGCTAGTACTGGCTCGGGGGGGTCGGGGTACGAGCAGTACTTC. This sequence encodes CSASTGSGGSGYEQYF.

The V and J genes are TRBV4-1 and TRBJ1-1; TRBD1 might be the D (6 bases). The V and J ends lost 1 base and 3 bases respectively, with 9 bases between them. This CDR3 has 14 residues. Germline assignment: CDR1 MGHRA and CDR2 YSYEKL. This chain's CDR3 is CASSQAPGDTEAFF. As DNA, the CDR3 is TGCGCCAGCAGCCAAGCCCCAGGGGACACTGAAGCTTTCTTT.

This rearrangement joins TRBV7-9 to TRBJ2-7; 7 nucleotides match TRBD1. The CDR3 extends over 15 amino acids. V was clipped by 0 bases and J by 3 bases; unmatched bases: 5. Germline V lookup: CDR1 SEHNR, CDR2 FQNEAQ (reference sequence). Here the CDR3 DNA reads TGTGCCAGCAGCTTAGCCCAGGGGGTATTCTACGAGCAGTACTTC. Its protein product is CASSLAQGVFYEQYF. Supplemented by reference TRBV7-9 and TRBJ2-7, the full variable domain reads DTGVSQNPRHKITKRGQNVTFRCDPISEHNRLYWYRQTLGQGPEFLTYFQNEAQLEKSRLLSDRFSAERPKGSFSTLEIQRTEQGDSAMYLCASSLAQGVFYEQYFGPGTRLTVT.

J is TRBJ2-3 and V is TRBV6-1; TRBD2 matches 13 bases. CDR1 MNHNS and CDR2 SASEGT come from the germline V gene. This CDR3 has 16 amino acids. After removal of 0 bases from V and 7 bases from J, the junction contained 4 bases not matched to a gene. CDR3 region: CASSEALAGGPNTQYF. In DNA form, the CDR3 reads TGTGCCAGCAGTGAAGCACTAGCGGGGGGGCCAAATACGCAGTATTTT.

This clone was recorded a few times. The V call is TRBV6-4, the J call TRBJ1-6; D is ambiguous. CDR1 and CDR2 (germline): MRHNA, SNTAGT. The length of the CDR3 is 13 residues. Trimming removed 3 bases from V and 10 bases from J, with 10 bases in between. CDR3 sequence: CASSEEGGSPLHF. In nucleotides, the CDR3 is TGTGCCAGCAGTGAGGAGGGTGGCTCACCCCTCCACTTT.

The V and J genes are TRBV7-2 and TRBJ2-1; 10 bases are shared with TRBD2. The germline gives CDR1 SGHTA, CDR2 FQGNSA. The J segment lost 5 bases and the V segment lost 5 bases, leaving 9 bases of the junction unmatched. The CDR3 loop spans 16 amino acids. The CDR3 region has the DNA TGTGCCAGCAGCCCCCCCCTAGCGGGGGATCACAATGAGCAGTTCTTC. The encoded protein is CASSPPLAGDHNEQFF.

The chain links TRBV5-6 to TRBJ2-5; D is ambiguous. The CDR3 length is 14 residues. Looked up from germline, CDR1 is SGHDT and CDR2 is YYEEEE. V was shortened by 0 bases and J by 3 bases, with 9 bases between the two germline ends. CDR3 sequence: CASSLAGSEETQYF. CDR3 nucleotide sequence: TGTGCCAGCAGCTTGGCCGGGTCAGAAGAGACCCAGTACTTC.

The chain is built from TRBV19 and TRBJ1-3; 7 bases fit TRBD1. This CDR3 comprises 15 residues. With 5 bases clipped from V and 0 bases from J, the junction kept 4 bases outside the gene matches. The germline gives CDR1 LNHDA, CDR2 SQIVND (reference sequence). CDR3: CASSSRTGSGNTIYF. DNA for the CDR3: TGTGCCAGTAGTTCGCGGACAGGCTCTGGAAACACCATATATTTT.

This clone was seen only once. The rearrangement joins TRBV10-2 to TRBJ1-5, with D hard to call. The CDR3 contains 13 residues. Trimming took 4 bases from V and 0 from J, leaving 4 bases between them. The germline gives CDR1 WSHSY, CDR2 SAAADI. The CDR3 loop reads CASSVYSNQPQHF. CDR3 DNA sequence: TGCGCCAGCAGTGTATATAGCAATCAGCCCCAGCATTTT.

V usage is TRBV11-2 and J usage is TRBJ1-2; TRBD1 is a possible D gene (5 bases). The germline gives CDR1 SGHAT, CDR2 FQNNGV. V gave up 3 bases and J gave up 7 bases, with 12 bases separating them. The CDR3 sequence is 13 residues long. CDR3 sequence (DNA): TGTGCCAGCAGCTTGGGTTGGGGGGGTGGCTACACCTTC. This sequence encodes CASSLGWGGGYTF. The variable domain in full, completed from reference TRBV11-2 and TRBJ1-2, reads EAGVAQSPRYKIIEKRQSVAFWCNPISGHATLYWYQQILGQGPKLLIQFQNNGVVDDSQLPKDRFSAERLKGVDSTLKIQPAKLEDSAVYLCASSLGWGGGYTFGSGTRLTVV.

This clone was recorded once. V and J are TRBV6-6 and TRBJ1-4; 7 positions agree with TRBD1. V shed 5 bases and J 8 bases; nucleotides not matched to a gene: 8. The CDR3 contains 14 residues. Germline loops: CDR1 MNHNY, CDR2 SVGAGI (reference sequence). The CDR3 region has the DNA TGTGCCAGCAGTCAGGGGGATGAGGGGGAAAAACTGTTTTTT. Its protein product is CASSQGDEGEKLFF.

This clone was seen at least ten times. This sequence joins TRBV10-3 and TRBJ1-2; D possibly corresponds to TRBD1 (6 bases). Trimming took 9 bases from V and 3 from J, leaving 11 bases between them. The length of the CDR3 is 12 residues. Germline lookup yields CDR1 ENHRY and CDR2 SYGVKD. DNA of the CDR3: TGTGCCATACAGGGTGGTCACTATGGCTACACCTTC. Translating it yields CAIQGGHYGYTF.

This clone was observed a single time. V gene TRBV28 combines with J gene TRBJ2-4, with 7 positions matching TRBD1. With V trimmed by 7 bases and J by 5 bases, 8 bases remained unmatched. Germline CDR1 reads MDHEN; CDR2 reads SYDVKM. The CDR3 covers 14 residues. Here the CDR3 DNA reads TGTGCCAGCAAACCCTGGGGGACAGAAAACATTCAGTACTTC. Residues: CASKPWGTENIQYF.

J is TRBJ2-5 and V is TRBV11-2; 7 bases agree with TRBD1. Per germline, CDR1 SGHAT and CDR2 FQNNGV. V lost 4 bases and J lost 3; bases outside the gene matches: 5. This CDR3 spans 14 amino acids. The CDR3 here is CASSWDSGKETQYF. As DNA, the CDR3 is TGTGCCAGCAGCTGGGACAGTGGCAAAGAGACCCAGTACTTC.

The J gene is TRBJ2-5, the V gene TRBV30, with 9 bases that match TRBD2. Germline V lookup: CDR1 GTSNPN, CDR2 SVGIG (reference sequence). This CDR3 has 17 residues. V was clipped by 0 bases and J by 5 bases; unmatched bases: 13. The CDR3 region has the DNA TGTGCCTGGAGTGTAGGAGCTTGGCGGGGGGGCAAGGAGACCCAGTACTTC. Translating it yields CAWSVGAWRGGKETQYF.

CDR3 sequence: CASSRDSSYNEQFF. CDR3 coding DNA: TGTGCCAGCAGTCGGGATAGCTCCTACAATGAGCAGTTCTTC. This chain uses TRBV6-2 or TRBV6-3 with TRBJ2-1; tentatively, D is TRBD2 (5 bases). This CDR3 region has 14 residues. Germline loops: CDR1 MNHEY, CDR2 SVGEGT. V dropped 5 bases and J dropped 0 bases, with 8 bases sitting between them.

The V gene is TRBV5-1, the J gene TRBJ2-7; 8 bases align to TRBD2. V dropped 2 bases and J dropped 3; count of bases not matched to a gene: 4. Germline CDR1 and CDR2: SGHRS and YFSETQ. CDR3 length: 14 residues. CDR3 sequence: CASSFSGLDYEQYF. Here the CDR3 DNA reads TGCGCCAGCAGCTTTTCGGGACTAGACTACGAGCAGTACTTC.

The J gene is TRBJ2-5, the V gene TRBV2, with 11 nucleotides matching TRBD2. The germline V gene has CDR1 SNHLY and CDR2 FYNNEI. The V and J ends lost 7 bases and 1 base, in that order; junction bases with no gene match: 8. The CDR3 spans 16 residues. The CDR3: CASTVGLAGGQETQYF. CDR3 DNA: TGTGCCAGCACGGTGGGGCTAGCGGGGGGCCAAGAGACCCAGTACTTC.

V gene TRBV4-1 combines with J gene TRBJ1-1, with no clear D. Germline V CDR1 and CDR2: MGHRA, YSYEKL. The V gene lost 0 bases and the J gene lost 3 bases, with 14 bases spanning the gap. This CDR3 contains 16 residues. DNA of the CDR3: TGCGCCAGCAGCCAAGACGCTAGCGGGATGGACACTGAAGCTTTCTTT. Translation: CASSQDASGMDTEAFF.

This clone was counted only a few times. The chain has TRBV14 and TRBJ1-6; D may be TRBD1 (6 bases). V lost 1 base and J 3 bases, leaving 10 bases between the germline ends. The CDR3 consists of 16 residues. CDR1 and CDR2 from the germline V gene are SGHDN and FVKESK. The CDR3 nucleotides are TGTGCCAGCAGCCAAGTCGGACAGCTCTATAATTCACCCCTCCACTTT. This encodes CASSQVGQLYNSPLHF.

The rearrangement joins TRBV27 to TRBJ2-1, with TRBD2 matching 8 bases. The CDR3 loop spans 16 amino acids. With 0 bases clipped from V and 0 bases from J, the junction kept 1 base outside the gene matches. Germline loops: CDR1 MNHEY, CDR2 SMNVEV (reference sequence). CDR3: CASSLSAGVSYNEQFF. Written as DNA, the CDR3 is TGTGCCAGCAGTTTATCAGCGGGGGTCTCCTACAATGAGCAGTTCTTC.

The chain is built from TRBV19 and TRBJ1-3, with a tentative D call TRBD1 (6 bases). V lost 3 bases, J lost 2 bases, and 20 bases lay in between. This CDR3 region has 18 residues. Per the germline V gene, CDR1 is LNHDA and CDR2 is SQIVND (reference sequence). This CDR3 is CASSMGGAGHIAGNTIYF. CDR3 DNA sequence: TGTGCCAGTAGTATGGGGGGGGCGGGACACATCGCTGGAAACACCATATATTTT.

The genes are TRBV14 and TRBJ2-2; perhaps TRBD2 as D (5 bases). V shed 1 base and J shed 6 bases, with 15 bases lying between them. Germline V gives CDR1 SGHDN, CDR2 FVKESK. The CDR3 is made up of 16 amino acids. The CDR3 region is CASSQGAEGFAGELFF. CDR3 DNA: TGTGCCAGCAGCCAAGGAGCGGAAGGTTTCGCCGGGGAGCTGTTTTTT.

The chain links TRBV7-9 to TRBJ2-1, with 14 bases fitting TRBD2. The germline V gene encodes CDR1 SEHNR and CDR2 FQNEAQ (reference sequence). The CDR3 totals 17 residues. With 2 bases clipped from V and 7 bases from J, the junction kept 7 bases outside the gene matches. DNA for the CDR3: TGTGCCAGCAGCTTACCCCCGGGACTAGCGGGGGCTAATGAGCAGTTCTTC. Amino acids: CASSLPPGLAGANEQFF.

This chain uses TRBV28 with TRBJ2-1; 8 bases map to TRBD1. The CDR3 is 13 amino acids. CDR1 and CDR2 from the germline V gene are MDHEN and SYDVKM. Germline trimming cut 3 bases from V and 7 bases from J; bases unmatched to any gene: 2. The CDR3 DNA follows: TGTGCCAGCAGTTTGACAGGGGATAATGAGCAGTTCTTC. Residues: CASSLTGDNEQFF.